Below, 24 T cell receptor beta chains from the same sample are listed, as sequenced in a study of CD8 T cell repertoires and HIV-1 epitope variants. These receptors' antigens are unknown. Repertoires were generated with immunoSEQ multiplex PCR, while TCRdb's copy carries only in-frame clones and drops some. The sample yields about 2,600 clones, 72% seen once. Sequencing was performed on cultured CD8+ T cells derived from PBMCs. These receptors were collected from a male donor with HIV.

The CDR3 is CASSQQGGTEAFF. DNA of the CDR3: TGTGCCAGCAGCCAGCAGGGGGGCACTGAAGCTTTCTTT. The rearrangement uses TRBV5-4 and TRBJ1-1, with 7 positions matching TRBD1. V dropped 4 bases and J dropped 4; count of bases not matched to a gene: 4. This CDR3 is built from 13 residues. CDR1 and CDR2 (germline): SGHNT, YYREEE (reference sequence).

The rearrangement uses TRBV6-6 and TRBJ1-4, with D possibly being TRBD1 (6 bases). CDR1 MNHNY and CDR2 SVGAGI come from the germline V gene (reference sequence). Trimming removed 5 bases from V and 8 bases from J, with 18 bases in between. The CDR3 runs 15 residues. The CDR3 DNA is TGTGCCAGCAGTGGCTACTCAGGGGAGGGCGAAAAACTGTTTTTT. The encoded protein is CASSGYSGEGEKLFF.

This chain links TRBV5-6 with TRBJ2-7; 9 bases line up with TRBD1. The germline gives CDR1 SGHDT, CDR2 YYEEEE. V trimming: 7 bases; J trimming: 2 bases; junction bases outside the gene matches: 7. The CDR3 loop spans 14 amino acids. The CDR3 DNA reads as TGTGCCAGCGGATCCGGGACAGGGACCTACGAGCAGTACTTC. Translating gives CASGSGTGTYEQYF.

The chain joins TRBV18 to TRBJ2-7, with 11 bases lining up with TRBD2. Germline-derived CDR1 and CDR2 are KGHSH and LQKENI. V lost 3 bases to trimming and J lost 4 bases; unmatched junction nucleotides: 2. The CDR3 loop spans 14 amino acids. The CDR3 DNA sequence: TGTGCCAGCTCACCCGGGACTAGCGGTTACGAGCAGTACTTC. Amino acids: CASSPGTSGYEQYF.

The chain carries TRBV15 and TRBJ1-5; D not resolved. V was trimmed by 0 bases and J by 7 bases, leaving 10 bases between them. Germline loops: CDR1 LNHNV, CDR2 YYDKDF (reference sequence). The CDR3 is 14 amino acids. CDR3 in amino acids: CATSREGIYQPQHF. CDR3 coding DNA: TGTGCCACCAGCAGAGAAGGGATCTACCAGCCCCAGCATTTT.

This rearrangement joins TRBV7-4 to TRBJ2-7; TRBD1 agrees at 7 bases. V shed 3 bases and J 7 bases; nucleotides not matched to a gene: 9. Germline V gene lookup returns CDR1 SGHVT and CDR2 SQSDAQ. CDR3 length: 14 residues. The CDR3 nucleotides are TGTGCCAGCAGCTTGGGACAGTACCTTCGTGAGCAGTACTTC. Its protein is CASSLGQYLREQYF.

V usage is TRBV14 and J usage is TRBJ2-3, with unresolved D. Germline lookup yields CDR1 SGHDN and CDR2 FVKESK. The germline V and J ends were trimmed by 1 base and 2 bases, with 7 bases remaining between them. The CDR3 length is 14 residues. This chain's CDR3 is CASSQVVFTDTQYF. CDR3 nucleotides: TGTGCCAGCAGCCAAGTAGTTTTCACAGATACGCAGTATTTT.

The chain combines TRBV13 with TRBJ2-3; 10 bases align to TRBD2. Germline-derived CDR1 and CDR2 are PRHDT and FYEKMQ (reference sequence). This CDR3 has 15 residues. The junction had 5 bases not matched to a gene; V was cut back by 5 bases and J by 3 bases. For the CDR3, the DNA is TGTGCCAGCAGCACGGGACTAGCGCATACAGATACGCAGTATTTT. As protein: CASSTGLAHTDTQYF.

This clone was seen more than once but under ten times. The CDR3 is CASSTQTDRTMREKLFF. For the CDR3, the DNA is TGTGCCAGTAGTACACAAACGGACAGGACGATGCGGGAAAAACTGTTTTTT. The V gene is TRBV19, the J gene TRBJ1-4, with 7 bases identical to TRBD1. The V segment lost 4 bases and the J segment 8 bases; nucleotides outside the gene matches: 16. Germline values: CDR1 LNHDA, CDR2 SQIVND (reference sequence). This CDR3 is 17 amino acids long.

The chain employs TRBV5-1 and TRBJ2-7; 7 nucleotides match TRBD2. The V segment lost 7 bases and the J segment 0 bases; nucleotides outside the gene matches: 4. Looked up from germline, CDR1 is SGHRS and CDR2 is YFSETQ. This CDR3 region has 13 residues. The CDR3 DNA follows: TGCGCCAGCGGGCGGGGGAGCTCCTACGAGCAGTACTTC. This gives the protein CASGRGSSYEQYF.

The rearrangement joins TRBV14 to TRBJ1-5; a weak D match, TRBD1 (5 bases). The CDR3 has 15 residues. Trimming removed 1 base at V and 2 bases at J, with 9 bases between. Germline assignment: CDR1 SGHDN and CDR2 FVKESK. The CDR3 region is CASSQGGIGNQPQHF. CDR3 nucleotides: TGTGCCAGCAGCCAAGGGGGGATCGGCAATCAGCCCCAGCATTTT. The variable domain in full, with the rest retrieved from reference TRBV14 and TRBJ1-5, is EAGVTQFPSHSVIEKGQTVTLRCDPISGHDNLYWYRRVMGKEIKFLLHFVKESKQDESGMPNNRFLAERTGGTYSTLKVQPAELEDSGVYFCASSQGGIGNQPQHFGDGTRLSIL.

This clone occurred once. CDR3 amino acids: CASSQDLTLNYEQYF. The CDR3 bases are TGCGCCAGCAGCCAAGATCTGACATTGAACTACGAGCAGTACTTC. The chain combines TRBV4-3 with TRBJ2-7; no definite D call. Per germline, CDR1 LGHNA and CDR2 YSLEER. Trimming left V 0 bases short and J 3 bases short, with 12 bases between. This CDR3 region has 15 residues.

The rearrangement links TRBV18 to TRBJ2-4, with D unresolved. Germline CDR1 KGHSH, CDR2 LQKENI. This CDR3 is 16 amino acids long. With 3 bases removed from V and 1 base from J, the gap between germline ends came to 13 bases. The CDR3 DNA reads TGTGCCAGCTCACCGCCAAGGGTCGGGGCCAAAAACATTCAGTACTTC. This translates into CASSPPRVGAKNIQYF.

The chain joins TRBV7-9 to TRBJ2-7; D is unclear. The V gene's germline CDR1 is SEHNR and CDR2 FQNEAQ (reference sequence). This CDR3 is built from 14 residues. The ends were cut back, 1 base at V and 2 bases at J, with 9 bases in the middle. The CDR3 reads CASSLVGFPYEQYF. The CDR3 coding sequence is TGTGCCAGCAGCTTAGTAGGGTTCCCCTACGAGCAGTACTTC.

The chain employs TRBV30 and TRBJ2-2; D ambiguous. The CDR3 sequence is 12 residues long. V lost 5 bases and J lost 7, with 11 bases in between. CDR1 is GTSNPN and CDR2 is SVGIG in the germline V gene (reference sequence). The CDR3 sequence: CAWSELGGELFF. CDR3 DNA sequence: TGTGCCTGGTCCGAATTGGGCGGGGAGCTGTTTTTT.

This chain links TRBV2 with TRBJ2-5, with D possibly matching TRBD2 (6 bases). Per the germline V gene, CDR1 is SNHLY and CDR2 is FYNNEI. The CDR3 totals 15 residues. The V gene lost 7 bases and the J gene lost 5 bases, with 20 bases spanning the gap. In DNA form, the CDR3 reads TGTGCCAGCACGCCGACTGGAGGGGTCGGCGAGACCCAGTACTTC. Its translation: CASTPTGGVGETQYF.

The chain carries TRBV28 and TRBJ2-6; D could derive from TRBD1 or TRBD2 (5 bases each). The CDR3 consists of 14 residues. Germline-derived CDR1 and CDR2 are MDHEN and SYDVKM. Trimming stripped 6 bases from V and 0 bases from J, with 6 bases between. CDR3 loop: CASRGPSGANVLTF. The CDR3 DNA reads as TGTGCCAGCAGGGGACCCTCTGGGGCCAACGTCCTGACTTTC.

There are a few counts of this clone. This chain joins TRBV4-3 and TRBJ2-7, with 9 bases lining up with TRBD1. J was trimmed by 6 bases and V by 4 bases; bases with no gene match: 10. The CDR3 is 15 residues long. Germline V gene data show CDR1 as LGHNA and CDR2 as YSLEER. CDR3 protein: CASSLSDRGEREQYF. The CDR3 DNA reads TGCGCCAGCAGCCTATCCGACAGGGGGGAACGCGAGCAGTACTTC.

The J gene is TRBJ2-7, the V gene TRBV6-5; no definite D call. The V end lost 5 bases, the J end lost 0 bases, and 14 bases lay between the germline ends. The CDR3 runs 15 residues. Germline CDR1 reads MNHEY; CDR2 reads SVGAGI. The CDR3: CASSPPEKASYEQYF. In DNA form, the CDR3 reads TGTGCCAGCAGTCCCCCCGAGAAGGCCTCCTACGAGCAGTACTTC.

This clone showed up just once. The rearrangement uses TRBV5-6 and TRBJ2-7; maybe TRBD1 (6 bases). CDR3 length: 13 residues. The germline V gene encodes CDR1 SGHDT and CDR2 YYEEEE. Trimming cost V 1 base and J 2 bases, with 7 bases left between them. The CDR3 coding sequence is TGTGCCAGCAGCTTGACAGGGCCCTACGAGCAGTACTTC. Translating gives CASSLTGPYEQYF.

The rearrangement joins TRBV5-4 to TRBJ1-5, with D possibly matching TRBD1 (6 bases). Germline lookup yields CDR1 SGHNT and CDR2 YYREEE (reference sequence). Trimming removed 3 bases from V and 1 base from J, with 8 bases in between. CDR3 length equals 14 residues. The CDR3 reads CASSYGQSNQPQHF. CDR3 nucleotide sequence: TGTGCCAGCAGCTATGGACAGAGCAATCAGCCCCAGCATTTT. Full variable domain (rest looked up from reference TRBV5-4 and TRBJ1-5): ETGVTQSPTHLIKTRGQQVTLRCSSQSGHNTVSWYQQALGQGPQFIFQYYREEENGRGNFPPRFSGLQFPNYSSELNVNALELDDSALYLCASSYGQSNQPQHFGDGTRLSIL.

V usage is TRBV30 and J usage is TRBJ2-3; no firm D call. CDR3 length equals 13 residues. Germline V gene data show CDR1 as GTSNPN and CDR2 as SVGIG (reference sequence). Trimming removed 5 bases at V and 0 bases at J, with 9 bases between. This CDR3 reads CAWSQSSTDTQYF. The CDR3 bases are TGTGCCTGGTCCCAATCTAGCACAGATACGCAGTATTTT.

The genes are TRBV6-6 and TRBJ2-1, with 9 bases lining up with TRBD1. The CDR3 spans 15 residues. Trimming removed 6 bases from V and 7 bases from J; junction bases left unmatched: 10. Germline V gene lookup returns CDR1 MNHNY and CDR2 SVGAGI (reference sequence). Here the CDR3 DNA reads TGTGCCAGCAGCCCTTCCGGGACAGGGTTTAATGAGCAGTTCTTC. Its protein product is CASSPSGTGFNEQFF.

This clone was seen only a few times. The chain joins TRBV4-1 to TRBJ1-1; 8 nucleotides line up with TRBD1. Germline CDR1 MGHRA, CDR2 YSYEKL. The trim removed 4 bases at V and 8 bases at J, leaving 6 bases unmatched. The CDR3 loop spans 13 amino acids. The CDR3 here is CASSRLQGEEAFF. DNA for the CDR3: TGCGCCAGCAGCCGTTTACAGGGGGAGGAAGCTTTCTTT.